The clone carrying this T cell receptor beta chain was recorded once. The V and J ends lost 4 bases and 5 bases respectively, with 15 bases between them. The CDR3 extends over 15 amino acids. CDR1 is SGHTA, CDR2 FQGNSA, per germline. Sequenced by immunoSEQ multiplex PCR; TCRdb stores in-frame clones only, minus some. The repertoire holds 35,000 to 40,000 clones, with over 75% as singletons. Treatment reported: randomized to nivolumab then ipilimumab (arm A) or the reverse (arm B). No patient had prior DNA-damaging chemotherapy. Live CD3+CD8+ CD19− CD56− cells were sorted from PBMCs. The data were taken from a study of sequential checkpoint blockade in melanoma. Study in general: Patients were randomized 1:1 to nivolumab-then-ipilimumab or ipilimumab-then-nivolumab first-line. Maintenance nivolumab came after either treatment sequence.

The starting material was CD8+ T cells sorted from blood (inferred from file names), obtained from a patient given nivolumab and ipilimumab in sequence. The chain recombines TRBV7-2 with TRBJ1-3; a possible D gene is TRBD1 (6 bases). The receptor's source is a human donor with melanoma. The DNA for the CDR3 is TGTGCCAGCAGCTGGGCCAAGGGGGAGAGAAACACCATATATTTT. It codes for CASSWAKGERNTIYF.